What follows are 11 T cell receptor beta chains derived from one specimen sequenced in a study of control samples from healthy donors and cancer patients. The protocol was immunoSEQ multiplex PCR, while the TCRdb copy is restricted to in-frame clones and leaves out a portion. The sample carries 350,000 to 450,000 clones, approximately 92% recorded once. Sequences were obtained from PBMCs. The receptors here all came from a man between 35 and 55 years old with head and neck cancer.

This chain uses TRBV11-2 with TRBJ2-7, with D unresolved. From germline, CDR1 is SGHAT and CDR2 FQNNGV. The V end lost 5 bases, the J end lost 4 bases, and 18 bases lay between the germline ends. The CDR3 extends over 15 amino acids. The CDR3, as DNA: TGTGCCAGCAGCCCAAATCCGGGCCCCCGATACGAGCAGTACTTC. Translated, it gives CASSPNPGPRYEQYF.

This chain connects TRBV19 to TRBJ2-7, with D possibly being TRBD1 or TRBD2 (6 bases each). Trimming stripped 5 bases from V and 2 bases from J, with 19 bases between. Germline CDR1 and CDR2: LNHDA and SQIVND (reference sequence). CDR3 length: 16 amino acids. DNA of the CDR3: TGTGCCAGTAGTCTGACTGGGGGGACACTGACCTACGAGCAGTACTTC. Amino acid sequence: CASSLTGGTLTYEQYF.

The J gene is TRBJ2-3, the V gene TRBV3-1 (or the pseudogene TRBV3-2); 7 nucleotides match TRBD2. The CDR3 length is 18 residues. Germline values: CDR1 LGHDT, CDR2 YNNKEL (reference sequence). V trimming: 0 bases; J trimming: 1 base; junction bases outside the gene matches: 10. The CDR3 nucleotides are TGTGCCAGCAGCCAAGATTTCGTGGGAGGGCCGGGCACAGATACGCAGTATTTT. This gives the protein CASSQDFVGGPGTDTQYF.

In its sample, this clone was seen once. The chain has TRBV7-3 and TRBJ2-5; 8 bases agree with TRBD1. J gave up 5 bases and V 2 bases, and 10 bases lay outside the gene matches. The CDR3 covers 16 residues. From germline, CDR1 is SGHTA and CDR2 FQGTGA. CDR3 DNA: TGTGCCAGCAGCTTAGACTTCGACAGGGGCGGGGAGACCCAGTACTTC. Encoded protein: CASSLDFDRGGETQYF. Complete variable domain (other parts from reference TRBV7-3 and TRBJ2-5): GAGVSQTPSNKVTEKGKYVELRCDPISGHTALYWYRQSLGQGPEFLIYFQGTGAADDSGLPNDRFFAVRPEGSVSTLKIQRTERGDSAVYLCASSLDFDRGGETQYFGPGTRLLVL.

The chain couples TRBV4-3 to TRBJ1-3, with a possible D match to TRBD1 (5 bases). This CDR3 comprises 15 residues. V gave up 0 bases and J gave up 9 bases, with 15 bases separating them. Germline V CDR1 and CDR2: LGHNA, YSLEER. CDR3 sequence (DNA): TGCGCCAGCAGCCAAGATTGGCAGGGAGGACGCACCATATATTTT. This codes for CASSQDWQGGRTIYF.

V usage is TRBV5-1 and J usage is TRBJ1-3; 7 bases align to TRBD1. The V segment lost 0 bases and the J segment 8 bases; nucleotides outside the gene matches: 2. CDR1 is SGHRS, CDR2 YFSETQ, per germline. The CDR3 is 13 amino acids. The CDR3 coding sequence is TGCGCCAGCAGCTTGGACAGGGGAGACACCATATATTTT. Translation gives CASSLDRGDTIYF.

This clone was observed a single time. This rearrangement joins TRBV20-1 to TRBJ2-7, with D unclear. The CDR3 is 11 amino acids. The germline V and J ends were trimmed by 6 bases and 5 bases, with 11 bases remaining between them. Germline CDR1 is DFQATT and CDR2 is SNEGSKA (reference sequence). DNA for the CDR3: TGCAGTGCCGGAGCCGTAGACGAGCAGTACTTC. Translating gives CSAGAVDEQYF.

This sequence joins TRBV6-5 and TRBJ2-7; TRBD1 matches 10 bases. Germline assignment: CDR1 MNHEY and CDR2 SVGAGI. V shed 8 bases, J shed 1 base, and the junction held 5 bases outside the gene matches. The CDR3 is 14 residues long. The CDR3 reads CASRTGGYSYEQYF. The CDR3 coding sequence is TGTGCCAGCCGGACAGGGGGGTATTCCTACGAGCAGTACTTC.

The chain has TRBV2 and TRBJ1-2, with no clear D. Germline V gives CDR1 SNHLY, CDR2 FYNNEI. Trimming left V 2 bases short and J 0 bases short, with 7 bases between. The CDR3 has 14 amino acids. In nucleotides, the CDR3 is TGTGCCAGCAGTGAACTGGGCACTAACTATGGCTACACCTTC. It codes for CASSELGTNYGYTF.

V usage is TRBV6-4 and J usage is TRBJ2-7; no firm D call. Between the trimmed V and J ends, which lost 0 bases and 4 bases, there was a span of 4 bases. Germline V gene data show CDR1 as MRHNA and CDR2 as SNTAGT. The length of the CDR3 is 12 residues. This chain's CDR3 is CASSDSIYEQYF. The CDR3 DNA reads TGTGCCAGCAGTGACTCGATATACGAGCAGTACTTC.

V usage is TRBV11-2 and J usage is TRBJ1-3; D is possibly TRBD1 (6 bases). Germline V lookup: CDR1 SGHAT, CDR2 FQNNGV. The V end lost 3 bases, the J end lost 3 bases, and 12 bases lay between the germline ends. The CDR3 totals 15 residues. The CDR3, as DNA: TGTGCCAGCAGCTTGATAGGGGGAGATGGAAACACCATATATTTT. Translation gives CASSLIGGDGNTIYF.